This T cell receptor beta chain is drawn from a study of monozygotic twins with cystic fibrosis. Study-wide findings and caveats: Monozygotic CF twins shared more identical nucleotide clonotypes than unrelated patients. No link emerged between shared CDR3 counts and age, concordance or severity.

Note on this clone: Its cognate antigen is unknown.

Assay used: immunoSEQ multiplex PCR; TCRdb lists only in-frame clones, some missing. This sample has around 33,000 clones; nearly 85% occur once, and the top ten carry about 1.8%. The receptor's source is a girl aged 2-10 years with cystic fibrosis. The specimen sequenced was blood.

Here the CDR3 reads CSVDNLGTVYF. DNA for the CDR3: TGCAGCGTTGATAACTTGGGGACAGTCTACTTC. V usage is TRBV29-1 and J usage is TRBJ2-7, with 7 bases fitting TRBD1. Unmatched junction bases numbered 9, after V lost 3 bases and J lost 13 bases. CDR3 size: 11 residues. CDR1 and CDR2 (germline): SQVTM, ANQGSEA.